The 27 T cell receptor beta chains listed next were all sequenced from one sample in a study of metastatic and nonmetastatic thyroid tumors (dated by TCRdb to 2020 to 2021). The library was produced with PCR. Sequencing took place on an Illumina HiSeq 4000. TCRdb itself trimmed the public reads at Q25 with fastp, ran MiXCR and retained productive beta chains. The sample has nearly 15,000 clones on record, approximately 20% of them singletons. The top ten hold roughly 13% of the sample. No patient had received any treatment before thyroid surgery. The sequencing sample was made of blood. The receptors stem from a female donor with papillary thyroid cancer or a benign thyroid nodule (not recorded which). Some clones in this sample may be carry-over from other donors' samples.

This chain connects TRBV6-1 to TRBJ2-3; D unresolved. There are 12 residues in the CDR3. Germline-derived CDR1 and CDR2 are MNHNS and SASEGT. Trimming removed 6 bases from V and 2 bases from J, with 6 bases in between. The CDR3 sequence: CASSDNTDTQYF. In nucleotides, the CDR3 is TGTGCCAGCAGCGATAACACAGATACGCAGTATTTT.

The rearrangement uses TRBV28 and TRBJ1-2; D is undetermined. This CDR3 has 15 residues. Germline lookup yields CDR1 MDHEN and CDR2 SYDVKM. Trimming removed 6 bases at V and 0 bases at J, with 14 bases between. Written as DNA, the CDR3 is TGTGCCAGCAGCCCACTGAGCACCTCTAACTATGGCTACACCTTC. Protein sequence: CASSPLSTSNYGYTF.

In this sample, this clone turned up a few times. In the same sample, other DNA sequences code for this CDR3. The chain couples TRBV2 to TRBJ1-1, with TRBD1 matching over 7 bases. This CDR3 spans 11 amino acids. From germline, CDR1 is SNHLY and CDR2 FYNNEI. The CDR3 DNA reads as TGTGCTACACTAGGGGGCACCGAAGCTTTCTTT. It codes for CATLGGTEAFF.

This clone came up many times. J is TRBJ2-5 and V is TRBV28; 8 positions agree with TRBD2. Trimming removed 5 bases from V and 4 bases from J; junction bases left unmatched: 6. Germline-derived CDR1 and CDR2 are MDHEN and SYDVKM. This CDR3 spans 14 amino acids. CDR3 nucleotide sequence: TGTGCCAGCAGTGGAGGACTAGCCTTAGAGACCCAGTACTTC. It codes for CASSGGLALETQYF.

The CDR3 bases are TGTGCCAGCAGTGAAGGACTAGACACCGGGGAGCTGTTTTTT. Protein product: CASSEGLDTGELFF. This chain joins TRBV6-1 and TRBJ2-2; the D gene is possibly TRBD2 (6 bases). Germline V CDR1 and CDR2: MNHNS, SASEGT. Trimming cost V 1 base and J 3 bases, with 6 bases left between them. The CDR3 is made up of 14 amino acids.

This clone has just a few counts. CDR3 coding DNA: TGTGCCTCCATGGGCAATGAGCAGTTCTTC. This codes for CASMGNEQFF. The V gene is TRBV19, the J gene TRBJ2-5, with D uncertain. The tail of the sequence fits TRBJ2-1 better, so the J call may be wrong. The V gene's germline CDR1 is LNHDA and CDR2 SQIVND (reference sequence). The CDR3 contains 10 residues.

This clone appeared many times. The chain couples TRBV5-1 to TRBJ2-3, with D maybe TRBD2 (6 bases). This CDR3 has 16 amino acids. Germline V gives CDR1 SGHRS, CDR2 YFSETQ. Trimming left V 4 bases short and J 4 bases short, with 19 bases between. CDR3: CASSPGPGVMSDTQYF. In DNA, the CDR3 is TGCGCCAGCAGCCCGGGACCGGGAGTAATGTCAGATACGCAGTATTTT.

This clone is medium-sized in the sample. The V call is TRBV15, the J call TRBJ1-2, with 12 bases that match TRBD1. CDR1 is LNHNV, CDR2 YYDKDF, per germline (reference sequence). This CDR3 has 16 residues. Losses at the gene ends were 7 bases for V and 4 bases for J; bases not matched to a gene: 10. CDR3 DNA sequence: TGTGCCACCAAAGGGACAGGGGGCGCGGGAAGCTATGGCTACACCTTC. Translating gives CATKGTGGAGSYGYTF.

The chain employs TRBV6-2 or TRBV6-3 and TRBJ2-1, with 8 bases fitting TRBD2. The CDR3 totals 15 residues. Germline V CDR1 and CDR2: MNHEY, SVGEGT. V dropped 6 bases and J dropped 3; count of bases not matched to a gene: 7. The CDR3 sequence is CASRASGSSYNEQFF. The CDR3 nucleotides are TGTGCCAGCAGGGCCAGCGGGAGTAGCTACAATGAGCAGTTCTTC.

This clone has ten or more counts. The chain links TRBV7-2 to TRBJ2-7; D remains ambiguous. The CDR3 runs to 13 residues. Germline lookup yields CDR1 SGHTA and CDR2 FQGNSA. Between the trimmed V and J ends, which lost 1 base and 0 bases, there was a span of 4 bases. The CDR3 protein is CASSLGDSYEQYF. For the CDR3, the DNA is TGTGCCAGCAGCTTAGGGGACTCCTACGAGCAGTACTTC.

This clone was detected many times. Other DNA sequences in the sample encode the same CDR3. The chain recombines TRBV2 with TRBJ2-2; D is possibly TRBD2 (6 bases). Germline V gene lookup returns CDR1 SNHLY and CDR2 FYNNEI. There are 16 residues in the CDR3. Trimming took off 7 bases at V and 5 bases at J, with 20 bases between the two ends. The CDR3 DNA sequence: TGTGCCAGCACCTTCCTCGGGAGAAGGGATACCGGGGAGCTGTTTTTT. Its translation: CASTFLGRRDTGELFF.

The chain is built from TRBV10-3 and TRBJ2-7; 8 bases line up with TRBD1. Germline trimming cut 3 bases from V and 5 bases from J; bases unmatched to any gene: 6. Germline CDR1 reads ENHRY; CDR2 reads SYGVKD. This CDR3 has 14 amino acids. The CDR3 protein is CAISDRGRGDEQYF. The CDR3 coding sequence is TGTGCCATCAGTGACAGGGGGCGCGGGGACGAGCAGTACTTC.

In its sample, this clone ranks as medium-sized. The chain recombines TRBV6-2 or TRBV6-3 with TRBJ2-6; D may correspond to TRBD1 or TRBD2 (5 bases each). CDR1 is MNHEY and CDR2 is SVGEGT in the germline V gene. The CDR3 is made up of 16 amino acids. V lost 0 bases and J 3 bases, leaving 9 bases between the germline ends. CDR3 region: CASSYSGGNGANVLTF. DNA for the CDR3: TGTGCCAGCAGTTACTCTGGGGGAAATGGGGCCAACGTCCTGACTTTC.

This clone was observed a handful of times. The chain has TRBV6-1 and TRBJ1-1, with D hard to call. Germline V gene sequence: CDR1 MNHNS, CDR2 SASEGT. V was shortened by 7 bases and J by 4 bases, with 10 bases between the two germline ends. The CDR3 spans 12 residues. The CDR3 region is CASIAGGTEAFF. CDR3 sequence (DNA): TGTGCCAGCATTGCAGGTGGCACTGAAGCTTTCTTT.

This CDR3 is CASSIPGFGYTF. Written as DNA, the CDR3 is TGTGCCAGTAGTATCCCAGGGTTTGGCTACACCTTC. The V and J genes are TRBV19 and TRBJ1-2, with a tentative D call TRBD1 (5 bases). Trimming left V 3 bases short and J 7 bases short, with 9 bases between. The CDR3 has 12 amino acids. The germline V gene has CDR1 LNHDA and CDR2 SQIVND (reference sequence).

This clone is labeled as medium-sized. The gene calls are TRBV12-3 or TRBV12-4 and TRBJ2-7; D is uncertain. Trimming removed 7 bases from V and 4 bases from J, with 8 bases in between. The CDR3 is made up of 11 amino acids. In DNA, the CDR3 is TGTGCCAGCATGGTGGGGTACGAGCAGTACTTC. Amino acid sequence: CASMVGYEQYF.

This clone occurred many times. The gene calls are TRBV28 and TRBJ2-5; 10 bases line up with TRBD2. V lost 4 bases, J lost 5 bases, and 16 bases stayed unmatched. The germline V gene encodes CDR1 MDHEN and CDR2 SYDVKM. The CDR3 runs to 18 residues. The CDR3 nucleotides are TGTGCCAGCAGTTATTCCCTATCGACTAGCGGGTCGCGGGAGACCCAGTACTTC. Residues: CASSYSLSTSGSRETQYF.

This clone ranks as medium-sized. V and J are TRBV7-9 and TRBJ2-7, with TRBD2 identical over 8 bases. V was clipped by 5 bases and J by 0 bases; unmatched bases: 6. Germline lookup yields CDR1 SEHNR and CDR2 FQNEAQ (reference sequence). The CDR3 loop spans 15 amino acids. CDR3 DNA sequence: TGTGCCAGCAGCGATACTAGCGGCCCCTCCTACGAGCAGTACTTC. Translated, it gives CASSDTSGPSYEQYF. Supplemented by reference TRBV7-9 and TRBJ2-7, the full variable domain reads DTGVSQNPRHKITKRGQNVTFRCDPISEHNRLYWYRQTLGQGPEFLTYFQNEAQLEKSRLLSDRFSAERPKGSFSTLEIQRTEQGDSAMYLCASSDTSGPSYEQYFGPGTRLTVT.

This clone is deemed medium-sized (0.01 to 0.1%). The chain's CDR3 is CASSLKQASYEQYF. As DNA, the CDR3 is TGTGCCAGCAGTTTAAAACAGGCCTCTTACGAGCAGTACTTC. This rearrangement joins TRBV28 to TRBJ2-7, with D perhaps matching TRBD1 (5 bases). V was pared by 2 bases and J by 4 bases, with 12 bases between. Per germline, CDR1 MDHEN and CDR2 SYDVKM. The CDR3 contains 14 residues.

This clone was recorded many times. This chain links TRBV20-1 with TRBJ2-3, with a possible D match to TRBD1 (6 bases). Trimming shortened V by 4 bases and J by 3 bases, and 11 bases separated the two germline ends. From germline, CDR1 is DFQATT and CDR2 SNEGSKA (reference sequence). The CDR3 has 13 residues. The DNA for the CDR3 is TGCAGTGCTATAGTAACAGGGACAGATACGCAGTATTTT. Its protein product is CSAIVTGTDTQYF.

The J gene is TRBJ2-1, the V gene TRBV7-2, with 7 bases identical to TRBD2. This CDR3 comprises 14 residues. V shed 0 bases and J 6 bases; nucleotides not matched to a gene: 2. CDR1 and CDR2 (germline): SGHTA, FQGNSA. DNA of the CDR3: TGTGCCAGCAGCTTAGCGGGAGGGCCCAATGAGCAGTTCTTC. This translates into CASSLAGGPNEQFF.

This clone was counted many times. CDR3 sequence: CASSQAGGHNEQFF. The CDR3 DNA follows: TGCGCCAGCAGCCAAGCGGGAGGACACAATGAGCAGTTCTTC. The chain links TRBV4-1 to TRBJ2-1, with 7 nucleotides matching TRBD2. This CDR3 has 14 residues. Germline V gene data show CDR1 as MGHRA and CDR2 as YSYEKL. V lost 1 base to trimming and J lost 5 bases; unmatched junction nucleotides: 2.

This clone was detected a few times. A junction end diverges from the germline sequence, so it may reflect a read error. The V gene is TRBV6-5, the J gene TRBJ2-3; TRBD1 might be the D (8 bases). Germline CDR1 and CDR2: MNHEY and SVGAGI. There are 16 residues in the CDR3. CDR3 sequence: CASRLRQGRGTDTQYF. CDR3 in DNA: TGTGCCAGCAGACTTCGACAGGGGAGGGGCACGGATACGCAGTATTTT.

This clone was seen repeatedly, ten times or more. The rearrangement joins TRBV19 to TRBJ1-5, with D possibly TRBD1 on 6 matching bases. Germline values: CDR1 LNHDA, CDR2 SQIVND (reference sequence). V shed 6 bases and J shed 7 bases, with 19 bases lying between them. This CDR3 has 15 amino acids. CDR3 amino acids: CASRMGGQGFQPQHF. The CDR3 bases are TGTGCCAGTAGAATGGGGGGCCAGGGGTTCCAGCCCCAGCATTTT.

This clone was picked up many times. For the CDR3, the DNA is TGTGCCAGCAGCCCTGGGGGGCGTCGCACAGATACGCAGTATTTT. Translated, it gives CASSPGGRRTDTQYF. This chain connects TRBV7-2 to TRBJ2-3; either TRBD1 or TRBD2 may supply D (6 bases each). CDR1 and CDR2 (germline): SGHTA, FQGNSA. V was clipped by 5 bases and J by 1 base, with 13 bases between them. The CDR3 is made up of 15 amino acids.

This clone was detected a few times. The rearrangement joins TRBV6-1 to TRBJ1-2; the D gene is possibly TRBD1 (5 bases). The V end was cut by 3 bases, the J end by 3 bases, with 11 bases between. CDR3 length: 14 amino acids. Germline V CDR1 and CDR2: MNHNS, SASEGT. The CDR3 DNA reads TGTGCCAGCAGTGACCAAGGGACTGACTATGGCTACACCTTC. This translates into CASSDQGTDYGYTF.

The rearrangement joins TRBV30 to TRBJ2-3; the match to TRBD1 covers 7 bases. The J segment lost 5 bases and the V segment lost 0 bases, leaving 11 bases of the junction unmatched. Per germline, CDR1 GTSNPN and CDR2 SVGIG (reference sequence). This CDR3 is 16 amino acids long. CDR3 protein: CAWSVPGRGLEDTQYF. CDR3 in DNA: TGTGCCTGGAGTGTACCTGGAAGGGGGCTTGAAGATACGCAGTATTTT. The complete variable domain, with remaining parts taken from reference TRBV30 and TRBJ2-3, reads SQTIHQWPATLVQPVGSPLSLECTVEGTSNPNLYWYRQAAGRGLQLLFYSVGIGQISSEVPQNLSASRPQDRQFILSSKKLLLSDSGFYLCAWSVPGRGLEDTQYFGPGTRLTVL.